This is a list of T cell receptor beta chains from one sample in a study of blood T cell repertoires in COVID-19. The protocol was immunoSEQ multiplex PCR, while the TCRdb copy is restricted to in-frame clones and leaves out a portion. The table lists approximately 330,000 clones, approximately 88% of them singletons. The sample comprised peripheral blood. All receptors derive from a man aged 25 to 40 with COVID-19, enrolled during active disease. Each CDR3 is given with its conserved first and last residue. Fields, in order: V gene, CDR3 length, D gene, J gene, clone size, CDR3 protein, CDR3 DNA. The D gene is left open where the match is weak. Part of the rows lack a size; the others show once, few, many or a class for expanded clones.

V gene: TRBV28
CDR3 length: 15
D gene: TRBD1
J gene: TRBJ1-5
clone size: NA
CDR3 protein: CASSFLDREYQPQHF
CDR3 DNA: TGTGCCAGCAGTTTCCTCGACAGGGAGTATCAGCCCCAGCATTTT

V gene: TRBV30
CDR3 length: 20
D gene: TRBD2
J gene: TRBJ2-7
clone size: NA
CDR3 protein: CAWSVRRAGTSGGLSYEQYF
CDR3 DNA: TGTGCCTGGAGTGTACGCAGAGCCGGGACTAGCGGGGGTCTCTCCTACGAGCAGTACTTC

V gene: TRBV14
CDR3 length: 16
D gene: NA
J gene: TRBJ2-5
clone size: NA
CDR3 protein: CASSQERRGWGETQYF
CDR3 DNA: TGTGCCAGCAGCCAAGAAAGGCGCGGGTGGGGAGAGACCCAGTACTTC

V gene: TRBV29-1
CDR3 length: 16
D gene: NA
J gene: TRBJ2-1
clone size: NA
CDR3 protein: CSVLIDWSSSYNEQFF
CDR3 DNA: TGCAGCGTCCTAATTGACTGGAGTAGCTCCTACAATGAGCAGTTCTTC

V gene: TRBV3-1/TRBV3-2
CDR3 length: 13
D gene: TRBD1
J gene: TRBJ1-1
clone size: NA
CDR3 protein: CASSPGGRTEAFF
CDR3 DNA: TGTGCCAGCAGCCCAGGGGGACGGACTGAAGCTTTCTTT

V gene: TRBV10-3
CDR3 length: 15
D gene: NA
J gene: TRBJ1-2
clone size: once
CDR3 protein: CAISTQAGGIYGYTF
CDR3 DNA: TGTGCCATCAGTACCCAAGCGGGAGGGATTTATGGCTACACCTTC

V gene: TRBV11-2
CDR3 length: 15
D gene: TRBD1
J gene: TRBJ2-7
clone size: NA
CDR3 protein: CASSHGDRIPYEQYF
CDR3 DNA: TGTGCCAGCAGCCACGGGGACAGGATCCCTTACGAGCAGTACTTC

V gene: TRBV2
CDR3 length: 12
D gene: NA
J gene: TRBJ1-1
clone size: NA
CDR3 protein: CASRPGPTEAFF
CDR3 DNA: TGTGCCAGCCGCCCAGGGCCCACTGAAGCTTTCTTT

V gene: TRBV11-2
CDR3 length: 18
D gene: TRBD1
J gene: TRBJ1-2
clone size: NA
CDR3 protein: CASSSGETGTGGRYGYTF
CDR3 DNA: TGTGCCAGCAGCTCAGGGGAGACGGGGACAGGGGGCCGCTATGGCTACACCTTC

V gene: TRBV6-4
CDR3 length: 15
D gene: NA
J gene: TRBJ1-1
clone size: NA
CDR3 protein: CASSARQGILSEAFF
CDR3 DNA: TGTGCCAGCAGTGCCAGGCAGGGTATACTCTCTGAAGCTTTCTTT

V gene: TRBV5-8
CDR3 length: 12
D gene: NA
J gene: TRBJ1-1
clone size: NA
CDR3 protein: CASIQGLTEAFF
CDR3 DNA: TGTGCCAGCATCCAGGGGTTAACTGAAGCTTTCTTT

V gene: TRBV5-6
CDR3 length: 13
D gene: NA
J gene: TRBJ1-1
clone size: NA
CDR3 protein: CASSLWGLTEAFF
CDR3 DNA: TGTGCCAGCAGCTTGTGGGGGCTTACTGAAGCTTTCTTT

V gene: TRBV7-2
CDR3 length: 17
D gene: TRBD1
J gene: TRBJ1-4
clone size: NA
CDR3 protein: CASSHPGQGATNEKLFF
CDR3 DNA: TGTGCCAGCAGCCATCCGGGACAGGGTGCAACTAATGAAAAACTGTTTTTT

V gene: TRBV6-5
CDR3 length: 12
D gene: NA
J gene: TRBJ2-7
clone size: NA
CDR3 protein: CASTIDSYEQYF
CDR3 DNA: TGTGCCAGCACCATAGACAGCTACGAGCAGTACTTC

V gene: TRBV24-1
CDR3 length: 15
D gene: NA
J gene: TRBJ1-5
clone size: NA
CDR3 protein: CATENKTDSNQPQHF
CDR3 DNA: TGTGCCACCGAGAATAAAACAGATAGCAATCAGCCCCAGCATTTT

V gene: TRBV24-1
CDR3 length: 14
D gene: NA
J gene: TRBJ2-7
clone size: NA
CDR3 protein: CATSAGQGSYEQYF
CDR3 DNA: TGTGCCACCAGTGCCGGCCAGGGCTCCTACGAGCAGTACTTC

V gene: TRBV7-2
CDR3 length: 13
D gene: NA
J gene: TRBJ1-3
clone size: few
CDR3 protein: CASTPGWGNTIYF
CDR3 DNA: TGTGCCAGCACCCCGGGGTGGGGAAACACCATATATTTT

V gene: TRBV6-1
CDR3 length: 15
D gene: TRBD1
J gene: TRBJ1-5
clone size: many
CDR3 protein: CASSEDTGGFQPQHF
CDR3 DNA: TGTGCCAGCAGTGAAGATACAGGGGGGTTCCAGCCCCAGCATTTT

V gene: TRBV7-9
CDR3 length: 16
D gene: NA
J gene: TRBJ1-3
clone size: NA
CDR3 protein: CASSPYVQFSGNTIYF
CDR3 DNA: TGTGCCAGCAGCCCCTATGTACAGTTCTCTGGAAACACCATATATTTT

V gene: TRBV5-5
CDR3 length: 15
D gene: NA
J gene: TRBJ2-1
clone size: NA
CDR3 protein: CASSLDPPRDNEQFF
CDR3 DNA: TGTGCCAGCAGCTTGGACCCCCCCCGGGACAATGAGCAGTTCTTC

V gene: TRBV4-3
CDR3 length: 16
D gene: TRBD1
J gene: TRBJ1-2
clone size: NA
CDR3 protein: CASSQDRETGGGGYTF
CDR3 DNA: TGCGCCAGCAGCCAAGATCGGGAGACAGGGGGGGGTGGCTACACCTTC

V gene: TRBV9
CDR3 length: 14
D gene: NA
J gene: TRBJ2-7
clone size: NA
CDR3 protein: CASSVDTYFYEQYF
CDR3 DNA: TGTGCCAGCAGCGTCGACACGTACTTTTACGAGCAGTACTTC

V gene: TRBV9
CDR3 length: 14
D gene: NA
J gene: TRBJ2-7
clone size: NA
CDR3 protein: CASSGGVKKYEQYF
CDR3 DNA: TGTGCCAGCAGCGGGGGGGTGAAAAAGTACGAGCAGTACTTC

V gene: TRBV7-2
CDR3 length: 15
D gene: NA
J gene: TRBJ2-1
clone size: NA
CDR3 protein: CASSLEPGARGEQFF
CDR3 DNA: TGTGCCAGCAGCTTAGAACCGGGAGCAAGAGGTGAGCAGTTCTTC

V gene: TRBV4-1
CDR3 length: 14
D gene: TRBD1
J gene: TRBJ2-1
clone size: NA
CDR3 protein: CASSQKGQKGEQFF
CDR3 DNA: TGCGCCAGCAGCCAGAAGGGACAGAAAGGTGAGCAGTTCTTC

V gene: TRBV24-1
CDR3 length: 15
D gene: TRBD1
J gene: TRBJ2-5
clone size: NA
CDR3 protein: CATSDSRQGGETQYF
CDR3 DNA: TGTGCCACCAGTGATTCAAGACAGGGGGGAGAGACCCAGTACTTC

V gene: TRBV27
CDR3 length: 17
D gene: TRBD1
J gene: TRBJ2-7
clone size: NA
CDR3 protein: CASSFAGGALPSYEQYF
CDR3 DNA: TGTGCCAGCAGTTTTGCAGGGGGCGCGTTGCCTTCCTACGAGCAGTACTTC

V gene: TRBV19
CDR3 length: 16
D gene: NA
J gene: TRBJ1-5
clone size: NA
CDR3 protein: CASSRGRGVSNQPQHF
CDR3 DNA: TGTGCCAGTAGTAGGGGGAGGGGTGTGAGCAATCAGCCCCAGCATTTT

V gene: TRBV6-5
CDR3 length: 15
D gene: TRBD2
J gene: TRBJ2-3
clone size: NA
CDR3 protein: CASSYAGDMTDTQYF
CDR3 DNA: TGTGCCAGCAGTTACGCGGGAGACATGACAGATACGCAGTATTTT

V gene: TRBV5-4
CDR3 length: 15
D gene: TRBD1
J gene: TRBJ1-3
clone size: NA
CDR3 protein: CASSLQGARGNTIYF
CDR3 DNA: TGTGCCAGCAGCCTCCAGGGGGCTCGTGGAAACACCATATATTTT

V gene: TRBV30
CDR3 length: 13
D gene: TRBD2
J gene: TRBJ2-7
clone size: few
CDR3 protein: CAWSASGTYEQYF
CDR3 DNA: TGTGCCTGGAGCGCTAGCGGGACCTACGAGCAGTACTTC

V gene: TRBV15
CDR3 length: 17
D gene: NA
J gene: TRBJ1-2
clone size: NA
CDR3 protein: CATSRFLLGEDDYGYTF
CDR3 DNA: TGTGCCACCAGCAGATTTCTCCTGGGAGAGGACGACTATGGCTACACCTTC

V gene: TRBV27
CDR3 length: 13
D gene: NA
J gene: TRBJ2-6
clone size: NA
CDR3 protein: CASSFTGANVLTF
CDR3 DNA: TGTGCCAGCAGTTTCACTGGGGCCAACGTCCTGACTTTC

V gene: TRBV12-3/TRBV12-4
CDR3 length: 11
D gene: NA
J gene: TRBJ1-6
clone size: few
CDR3 protein: CASSIHQALHF
CDR3 DNA: TGTGCCAGCAGTATCCACCAGGCCCTCCACTTT

V gene: TRBV11-3
CDR3 length: 15
D gene: TRBD1
J gene: TRBJ1-1
clone size: once
CDR3 protein: CASSFWRQGGTEAFF
CDR3 DNA: TGTGCCAGCAGCTTTTGGAGACAGGGCGGCACTGAAGCTTTCTTT

V gene: TRBV12-3/TRBV12-4
CDR3 length: 13
D gene: TRBD2
J gene: TRBJ2-7
clone size: NA
CDR3 protein: CASWTRSSYEQYF
CDR3 DNA: TGTGCCAGTTGGACTAGGAGCTCGTACGAGCAGTACTTC

V gene: TRBV27
CDR3 length: 12
D gene: TRBD2
J gene: TRBJ2-1
clone size: once
CDR3 protein: CASSGGVVGQFF
CDR3 DNA: TGTGCCAGCAGTGGGGGGGTGGTGGGGCAGTTCTTC

V gene: TRBV27
CDR3 length: 14
D gene: NA
J gene: TRBJ1-2
clone size: NA
CDR3 protein: CASRRPGGNYGYTF
CDR3 DNA: TGTGCCAGCAGGAGGCCGGGGGGTAACTATGGCTACACCTTC

V gene: TRBV19
CDR3 length: 16
D gene: NA
J gene: TRBJ2-7
clone size: NA
CDR3 protein: CASSKGIRGVYYEQYF
CDR3 DNA: TGTGCCAGTAGTAAGGGGATTCGCGGGGTATACTACGAGCAGTACTTC

V gene: TRBV5-5
CDR3 length: 12
D gene: NA
J gene: TRBJ1-1
clone size: once
CDR3 protein: CASSPGNTEAFF
CDR3 DNA: TGTGCCAGCAGCCCGGGGAACACTGAAGCTTTCTTT

V gene: TRBV7-9
CDR3 length: 12
D gene: NA
J gene: TRBJ1-5
clone size: NA
CDR3 protein: CASSFRDQPQHF
CDR3 DNA: TGTGCCAGCAGCTTCCGCGATCAGCCCCAGCATTTT

V gene: TRBV19
CDR3 length: 14
D gene: TRBD1
J gene: TRBJ2-7
clone size: NA
CDR3 protein: CASSPRQGSYEQYF
CDR3 DNA: TGTGCCAGTAGTCCAAGACAGGGTTCCTACGAGCAGTACTTC

V gene: TRBV28
CDR3 length: 17
D gene: NA
J gene: TRBJ2-2
clone size: NA
CDR3 protein: CASSTYFPGRQGGELFF
CDR3 DNA: TGTGCCAGCAGCACCTATTTTCCAGGGCGACAAGGCGGGGAGCTGTTTTTT

V gene: TRBV5-6
CDR3 length: 17
D gene: TRBD1
J gene: TRBJ2-1
clone size: NA
CDR3 protein: CASSFILTGTGGDEQFF
CDR3 DNA: TGTGCCAGCAGCTTCATTCTAACCGGGACAGGGGGCGATGAGCAGTTCTTC

V gene: TRBV4-3
CDR3 length: 16
D gene: TRBD1
J gene: TRBJ2-1
clone size: NA
CDR3 protein: CASSQDGTGGIYEQFF
CDR3 DNA: TGCGCCAGCAGCCAAGATGGGACAGGGGGTATCTATGAGCAGTTCTTC

V gene: TRBV6-5
CDR3 length: 13
D gene: NA
J gene: TRBJ2-5
clone size: NA
CDR3 protein: CASSYKGKETQYF
CDR3 DNA: TGTGCCAGCAGTTATAAGGGGAAAGAGACCCAGTACTTC

V gene: TRBV15
CDR3 length: 18
D gene: NA
J gene: TRBJ2-7
clone size: NA
CDR3 protein: CATSRGYQGLKRRYEQYF
CDR3 DNA: TGTGCCACCAGCAGAGGTTATCAGGGCCTAAAGCGACGCTACGAGCAGTACTTC

V gene: TRBV5-4
CDR3 length: 16
D gene: TRBD2
J gene: TRBJ2-1
clone size: few
CDR3 protein: CASSFMTSGDYNEQFF
CDR3 DNA: TGTGCCAGCAGCTTTATGACTAGCGGTGATTACAATGAGCAGTTCTTC

V gene: TRBV19
CDR3 length: 14
D gene: TRBD2
J gene: TRBJ2-2
clone size: NA
CDR3 protein: CASSILEERGELFF
CDR3 DNA: TGTGCCAGTAGTATTTTAGAGGAGCGGGGCGAGCTGTTTTTT

V gene: TRBV19
CDR3 length: 12
D gene: NA
J gene: TRBJ2-7
clone size: NA
CDR3 protein: CASSINRDEQYF
CDR3 DNA: TGTGCCAGTAGTATAAACAGGGACGAGCAGTACTTC

V gene: TRBV10-3
CDR3 length: 13
D gene: NA
J gene: TRBJ2-1
clone size: NA
CDR3 protein: CAISPGTYNEQFF
CDR3 DNA: TGTGCCATCAGCCCGGGAACCTACAATGAGCAGTTCTTC

V gene: TRBV5-1
CDR3 length: 14
D gene: NA
J gene: TRBJ1-3
clone size: NA
CDR3 protein: CASSLETGGRTIYF
CDR3 DNA: TGCGCCAGCAGCTTGGAGACCGGGGGAAGGACCATATATTTT

V gene: TRBV7-8
CDR3 length: 14
D gene: NA
J gene: TRBJ2-7
clone size: NA
CDR3 protein: CASNQRGGPYEQYF
CDR3 DNA: TGTGCCAGCAACCAAAGGGGGGGACCCTACGAGCAGTACTTC

V gene: TRBV19
CDR3 length: 17
D gene: NA
J gene: TRBJ1-4
clone size: NA
CDR3 protein: CASSETDIIATNEKLFF
CDR3 DNA: TGTGCCAGTAGTGAAACAGATATTATTGCAACTAATGAAAAACTGTTTTTT

V gene: TRBV14
CDR3 length: 13
D gene: NA
J gene: TRBJ1-1
clone size: NA
CDR3 protein: CASKVDLNTEAFF
CDR3 DNA: TGTGCCAGCAAGGTGGACTTGAACACTGAAGCTTTCTTT